The 9 T cell receptor beta chains in this list originate from one sample, sequenced in a study of blood T cell repertoires in COVID-19. Generated by immunoSEQ multiplex PCR, the TCRdb table keeps only in-frame clones and is missing some. The table includes around 120,000 clones, roughly 90% detected once. Sequencing was done on a sample of peripheral blood. All receptors derive from a man between 65 and 79 years old who had recovered from COVID-19.

There are a few counts of this clone. The CDR3 sequence: CASSLNRQGGVQPQHF. The CDR3 DNA reads as TGTGCCAGCAGTTTAAATAGACAGGGCGGAGTCCAGCCCCAGCATTTT. The chain joins TRBV27 to TRBJ1-5; TRBD1 matches 7 bases. CDR3 length: 16 residues. The V and J ends lost 2 bases and 7 bases, in that order; junction bases with no gene match: 11. The germline V gene has CDR1 MNHEY and CDR2 SMNVEV (reference sequence).

The V and J genes are TRBV9 and TRBJ2-2; 8 nucleotides align to TRBD2. CDR1 is SGDLS and CDR2 is YYNGEE in the germline V gene. The V gene end was trimmed by 4 bases and the J gene end by 4 bases; junction bases not matched to a gene: 9. This CDR3 is built from 16 residues. CDR3 in amino acids: CASSPQAGAITGELFF. For the CDR3, the DNA is TGTGCCAGCAGCCCCCAAGCGGGAGCGATCACCGGGGAGCTGTTTTTT.

This clone was recorded once. The chain joins TRBV6-5 to TRBJ2-7; 9 nucleotides match TRBD2. The CDR3 length is 15 residues. Germline CDR1 is MNHEY and CDR2 is SVGAGI. V was pared by 6 bases and J by 3 bases, with 9 bases of the junction left unmatched. For the CDR3, the DNA is TGTGCCAGCAGCAGGCGACTAGCGGAATTCTACGAGCAGTACTTC. Protein sequence: CASSRRLAEFYEQYF.

V usage is TRBV2 and J usage is TRBJ1-5, with a tentative D call TRBD1 (5 bases). This CDR3 is 12 amino acids long. Germline V gene lookup returns CDR1 SNHLY and CDR2 FYNNEI. Between the trimmed V and J ends, which lost 0 bases and 9 bases, there was a span of 6 bases. The CDR3 loop reads CASSEAGGPQHF. The CDR3 region has the DNA TGTGCCAGCAGTGAAGCGGGGGGGCCCCAGCATTTT.

The CDR3 DNA follows: TGTGCCAGCAGCTTCTCGACTAGCGGCCAAGAGACCCAGTACTTC. Translation: CASSFSTSGQETQYF. The chain combines TRBV7-9 with TRBJ2-5; 9 bases are shared with TRBD2. Looked up from germline, CDR1 is SEHNR and CDR2 is FQNEAQ (reference sequence). The V gene end was trimmed by 3 bases and the J gene end by 1 base; junction bases not matched to a gene: 3. This CDR3 is built from 15 residues.

The chain has TRBV6-5 and TRBJ1-1, with 7 bases lining up with TRBD1. V trimming: 2 bases; J trimming: 0 bases; junction bases outside the gene matches: 3. Germline-derived CDR1 and CDR2 are MNHEY and SVGAGI. The CDR3 covers 15 residues. The CDR3 coding sequence is TGTGCCAGCAGTTACACCAGGGGGTTGAACACTGAAGCTTTCTTT. Its protein is CASSYTRGLNTEAFF.

This clone was seen a handful of times. V is TRBV28 and J is TRBJ1-6; D gene uncertain. This CDR3 is 15 amino acids long. V lost 3 bases, J lost 0 bases, and 6 bases lay in between. CDR1 is MDHEN, CDR2 SYDVKM, per germline. CDR3 sequence reads: CASSFRGSYNSPLHF. In DNA, the CDR3 is TGTGCCAGCAGTTTCAGAGGCTCCTATAATTCACCCCTCCACTTT. Based on the CDR3 plus reference TRBV28 and TRBJ1-6, the full variable domain is DVKVTQSSRYLVKRTGEKVFLECVQDMDHENMFWYRQDPGLGLRLIYFSYDVKMKEKGDIPEGYSVSREKKERFSLILESASTNQTSMYLCASSFRGSYNSPLHFGNGTRLTVT.

The chain combines TRBV7-3 with TRBJ2-1; TRBD2 aligns across 11 bases. Germline trimming cut 4 bases from V and 6 bases from J; bases unmatched to any gene: 8. This CDR3 is built from 16 residues. Germline-derived CDR1 and CDR2 are SGHTA and FQGTGA. CDR3 coding DNA: TGTGCCAGCAGCTCGACGGGGACTAGCGGTGGCAATGAGCAGTTCTTC. Its protein is CASSSTGTSGGNEQFF.

This chain links TRBV6-1 with TRBJ1-2; 8 bases are a match to TRBD1. The germline V gene encodes CDR1 MNHNS and CDR2 SASEGT. Trimming removed 3 bases from V and 8 bases from J; junction bases left unmatched: 5. The CDR3 runs to 13 residues. This CDR3 reads CASSEDREGGYTF. CDR3 in DNA: TGTGCCAGCAGTGAGGACAGGGAAGGCGGCTACACCTTC.